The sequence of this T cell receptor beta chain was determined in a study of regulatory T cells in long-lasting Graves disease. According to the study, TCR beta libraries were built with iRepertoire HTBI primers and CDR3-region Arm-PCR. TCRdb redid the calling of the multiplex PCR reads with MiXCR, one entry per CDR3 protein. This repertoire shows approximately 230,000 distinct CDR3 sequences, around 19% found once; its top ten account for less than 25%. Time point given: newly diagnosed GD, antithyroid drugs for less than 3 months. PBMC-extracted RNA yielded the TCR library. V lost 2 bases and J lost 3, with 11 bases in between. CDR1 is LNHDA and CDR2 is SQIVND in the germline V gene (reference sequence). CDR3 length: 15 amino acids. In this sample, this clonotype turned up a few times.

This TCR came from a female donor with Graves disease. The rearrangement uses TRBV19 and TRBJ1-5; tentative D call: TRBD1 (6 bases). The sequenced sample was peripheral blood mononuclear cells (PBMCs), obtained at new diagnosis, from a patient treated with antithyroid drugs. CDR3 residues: CASSISGAINQPQHF. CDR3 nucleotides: TGTGCCAGTAGTATATCAGGGGCCATCAATCAGCCCCAGCATTTT.